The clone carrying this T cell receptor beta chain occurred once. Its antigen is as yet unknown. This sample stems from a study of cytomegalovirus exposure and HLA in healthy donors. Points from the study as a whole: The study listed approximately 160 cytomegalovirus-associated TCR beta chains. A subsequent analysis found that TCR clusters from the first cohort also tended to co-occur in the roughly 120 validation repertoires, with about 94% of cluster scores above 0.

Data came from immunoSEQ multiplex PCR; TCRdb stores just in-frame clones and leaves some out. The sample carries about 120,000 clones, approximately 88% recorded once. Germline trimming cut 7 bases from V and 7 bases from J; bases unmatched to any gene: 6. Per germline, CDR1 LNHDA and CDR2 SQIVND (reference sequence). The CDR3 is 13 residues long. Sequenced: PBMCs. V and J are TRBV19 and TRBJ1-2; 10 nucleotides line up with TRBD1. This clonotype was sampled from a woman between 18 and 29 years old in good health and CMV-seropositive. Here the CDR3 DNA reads TGTGCCAGTATCCCGGACAGGGGGTCTGGCTACACCTTC. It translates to CASIPDRGSGYTF. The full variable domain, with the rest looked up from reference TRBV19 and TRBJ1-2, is DGGITQSPKYLFRKEGQNVTLSCEQNLNHDAMYWYRQDPGQGLRLIYYSQIVNDFQKGDIAEGYSVSREKKESFPLTVTSAQKNPTAFYLCASIPDRGSGYTFGSGTRLTVV.